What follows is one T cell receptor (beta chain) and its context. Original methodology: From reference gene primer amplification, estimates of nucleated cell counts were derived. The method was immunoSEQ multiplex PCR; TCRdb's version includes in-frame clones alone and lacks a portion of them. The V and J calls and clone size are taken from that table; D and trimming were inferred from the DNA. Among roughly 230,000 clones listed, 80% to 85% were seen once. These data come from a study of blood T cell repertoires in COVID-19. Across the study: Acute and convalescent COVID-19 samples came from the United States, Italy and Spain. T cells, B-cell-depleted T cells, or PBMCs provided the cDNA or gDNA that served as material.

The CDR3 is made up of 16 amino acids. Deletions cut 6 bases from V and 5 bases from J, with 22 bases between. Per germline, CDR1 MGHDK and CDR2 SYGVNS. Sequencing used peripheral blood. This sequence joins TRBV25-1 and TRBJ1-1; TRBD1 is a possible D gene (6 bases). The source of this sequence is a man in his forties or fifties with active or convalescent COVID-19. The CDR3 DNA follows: TGTGCCAGCAGCCCCCTCGGAGGGGGGCGGGGGACTGAAGCTTTCTTT. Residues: CASSPLGGGRGTEAFF. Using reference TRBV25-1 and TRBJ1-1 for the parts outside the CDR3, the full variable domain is EADIYQTPRYLVIGTGKKITLECSQTMGHDKMYWYQQDPGMELHLIHYSYGVNSTEKGDLSSESTVSRIRTEHFPLTLESARPSHTSQYLCASSPLGGGRGTEAFFGQGTRLTVV.